This T cell receptor (beta chain) is from a study of T-cell reconstitution after alpha-beta-depleted transplantation in children. In its sample, this clonotype was seen many times. Unique molecular identifiers were incorporated during preparation of the TCRbeta library. Each CDR3 protein gets one entry after TCRdb re-called the PCR reads with MiXCR. The sample carries 200,000 to 300,000 distinct CDR3 sequences, around 12% recorded once. The V and J ends lost 5 bases and 4 bases, in that order; junction bases with no gene match: 7. Germline CDR1 reads MNHEY; CDR2 reads SVGEGT. This CDR3 region has 15 residues.

The chain links TRBV6-2 or TRBV6-3 to TRBJ1-5, with TRBD1 matching over 8 bases. This specimen consisted of PBMCs from the stem cell graft donor, obtained from the stem cell graft. The sequence was obtained from a human donor who donated a stem cell graft to a child with acute lymphoblastic leukemia. CDR3 nucleotides: TGTGCCAGCAGTCGACGGGACAGGCCGAATCAGCCCCAGCATTTT. It is translated as CASSRRDRPNQPQHF.